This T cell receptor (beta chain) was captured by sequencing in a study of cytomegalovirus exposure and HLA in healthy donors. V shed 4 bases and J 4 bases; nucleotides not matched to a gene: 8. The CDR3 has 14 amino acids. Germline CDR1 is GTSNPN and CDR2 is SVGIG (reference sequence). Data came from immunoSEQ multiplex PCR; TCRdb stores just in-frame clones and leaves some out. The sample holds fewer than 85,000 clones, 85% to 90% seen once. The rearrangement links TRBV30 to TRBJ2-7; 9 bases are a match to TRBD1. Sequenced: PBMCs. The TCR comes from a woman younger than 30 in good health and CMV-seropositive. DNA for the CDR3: TGTGCCTGGAAACCCGGGACAGGGATTTACGAGCAGTACTTC. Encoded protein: CAWKPGTGIYEQYF.